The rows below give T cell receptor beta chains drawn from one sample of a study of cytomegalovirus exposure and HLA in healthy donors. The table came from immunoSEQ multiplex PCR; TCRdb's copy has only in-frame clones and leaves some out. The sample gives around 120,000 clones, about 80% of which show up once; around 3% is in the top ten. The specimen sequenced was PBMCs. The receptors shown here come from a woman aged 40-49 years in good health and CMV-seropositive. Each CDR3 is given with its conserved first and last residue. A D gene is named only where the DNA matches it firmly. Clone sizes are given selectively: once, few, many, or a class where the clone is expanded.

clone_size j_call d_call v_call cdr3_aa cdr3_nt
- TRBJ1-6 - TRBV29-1 CSVEEGGGSPLHF TGCAGCGTTGAAGAGGGCGGGGGATCACCCCTCCACTTT
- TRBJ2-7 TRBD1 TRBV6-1 CASSGGQGHYEQYF TGTGCCAGCAGTGGAGGACAGGGGCACTACGAGCAGTACTTC
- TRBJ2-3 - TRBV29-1 CSALTRSTDTQYF TGCAGCGCATTGACACGTAGCACAGATACGCAGTATTTT
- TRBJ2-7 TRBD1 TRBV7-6 CASSPGTGGSYEQYF TGTGCCAGCAGCCCGGGGACAGGGGGGTCCTACGAGCAGTACTTC
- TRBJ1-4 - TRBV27 CASSSAVGHWEKLFF TGTGCCAGCAGTTCCGCTGTGGGACACTGGGAAAAACTGTTTTTT
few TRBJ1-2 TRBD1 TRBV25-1 CASSDRVGYTF TGTGCCAGCAGCGACAGGGTTGGCTACACCTTC
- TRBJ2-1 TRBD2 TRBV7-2 CASSIRTSGRGEQFF TGTGCCAGCAGCATTAGGACTAGCGGGAGGGGTGAGCAGTTCTTC
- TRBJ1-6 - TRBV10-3 CAISEGRSYNSPLHF TGTGCCATCAGTGAGGGGCGCTCCTATAATTCACCCCTCCACTTT
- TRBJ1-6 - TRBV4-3 CASSQDAGNDGNSPLHF TGCGCCAGCAGCCAAGACGCCGGGAATGATGGAAATTCACCCCTCCACTTT
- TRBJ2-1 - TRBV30 CAWRMGHWDEQFF TGTGCCTGGAGAATGGGCCACTGGGATGAGCAGTTCTTC
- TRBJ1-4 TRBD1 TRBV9 CASSEAPTGGNEKLFF TGTGCCAGCAGCGAGGCCCCGACAGGGGGCAATGAAAAACTGTTTTTT
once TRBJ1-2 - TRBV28 CASLRGGVYGYTF TGTGCCAGCTTAAGGGGCGGGGTCTATGGCTACACCTTC
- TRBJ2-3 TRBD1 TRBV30 CAWRTGGRLTDTQYF TGTGCCTGGAGGACAGGGGGCCGGCTCACAGATACGCAGTATTTT
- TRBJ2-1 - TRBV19 CASSEQGNEQFF TGTGCCAGTAGTGAACAGGGAAATGAGCAGTTCTTC
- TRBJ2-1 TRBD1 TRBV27 CASSFGTDYNEQFF TGTGCCAGCAGTTTCGGGACAGATTACAATGAGCAGTTCTTC
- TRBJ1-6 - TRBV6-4 CASSTSGQYNSPLHF TGTGCCAGCAGCACCAGCGGACAGTATAATTCACCCCTCCACTTT
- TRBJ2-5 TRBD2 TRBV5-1 CASSGGGHQETQYF TGCGCCAGCAGCGGCGGGGGGCACCAAGAGACCCAGTACTTC
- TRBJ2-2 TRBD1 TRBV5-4 CASSSSHLRTGENTGELFF TGTGCCAGCAGCTCCTCCCACCTGCGGACAGGGGAGAACACCGGGGAGCTGTTTTTT
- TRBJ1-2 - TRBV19 CASSIVFSGQGMNGYTF TGTGCCAGTAGTATAGTCTTTTCTGGGCAGGGTATGAATGGCTACACCTTC
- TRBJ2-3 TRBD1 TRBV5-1 CASSNAGQGGRTQYF TGCGCCAGCAGCAATGCTGGACAGGGAGGTAGAACGCAGTATTTT
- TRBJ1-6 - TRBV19 CASTRSGGRSGGSPLHF TGTGCCAGTACCAGGTCGGGGGGCCGCTCGGGGGGCTCACCCCTCCACTTT
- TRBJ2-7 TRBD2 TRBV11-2 CASSSSSGTNSYEQYF TGTGCCAGCAGCTCCTCCTCCGGGACTAACTCCTACGAGCAGTACTTC
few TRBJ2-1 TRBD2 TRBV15 CATGPTSGKSYEQFF TGTGCCACCGGACCCACTAGCGGGAAAAGCTATGAGCAGTTCTTC
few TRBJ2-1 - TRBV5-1 CASSPAQSSYNEQFF TGCGCCAGCAGCCCGGCACAGAGCTCCTACAATGAGCAGTTCTTC
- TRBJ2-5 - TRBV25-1 CASRMNNPGRRGETQYF TGTGCCAGCAGAATGAATAACCCAGGGAGGAGAGGAGAGACCCAGTACTTC
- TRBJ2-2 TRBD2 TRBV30 CAWSRGLVTSDTGELFF TGTGCCTGGAGCCGGGGACTAGTGACGTCCGACACCGGGGAGCTGTTTTTT
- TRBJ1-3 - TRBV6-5 CASSPGGPRDTIYF TGTGCCAGCAGCCCCGGGGGGCCGAGGGACACCATATATTTT
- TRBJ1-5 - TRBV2 CASSVEQPQHF TGTGCCAGCAGTGTGGAGCAGCCCCAGCATTTT
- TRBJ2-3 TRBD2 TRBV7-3 CASSLLAGDTDTQYF TGTGCCAGCAGCTTACTAGCGGGGGACACAGATACGCAGTATTTT
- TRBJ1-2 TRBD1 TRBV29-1 CSVGQGAPGGYTF TGCAGCGTGGGTCAGGGGGCGCCTGGTGGCTACACCTTC
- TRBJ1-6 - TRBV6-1 CASSEMSRGDSPLHF TGTGCCAGCAGTGAAATGAGTAGGGGCGATTCACCCCTCCACTTT
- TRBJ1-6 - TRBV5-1 CASSSGQIDSPLHF TGCGCCAGCAGCTCCGGACAGATAGATTCACCCCTCCACTTT
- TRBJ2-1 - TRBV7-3 CASSASGRHEQFF TGTGCCAGCAGCGCCTCGGGGAGGCATGAGCAGTTCTTC
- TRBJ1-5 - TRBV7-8 CASSLDWAGAQPQHF TGTGCCAGCAGCTTAGACTGGGCAGGGGCTCAGCCCCAGCATTTT
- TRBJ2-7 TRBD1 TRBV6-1 CASSDPSDRDSSYEQYF TGTGCCAGCAGTGACCCCAGTGACAGGGATAGCTCCTACGAGCAGTACTTC
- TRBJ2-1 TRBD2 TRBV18 CASSPRTSGSPQDLNEQFF TGTGCCAGCTCACCAAGGACTAGCGGGAGTCCCCAAGACCTTAATGAGCAGTTCTTC
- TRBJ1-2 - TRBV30 CAWSSPGNFYGYTF TGTGCCTGGAGTTCTCCAGGGAACTTCTATGGCTACACCTTC
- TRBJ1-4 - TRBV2 CASRRDINEKLFF TGTGCCAGCAGAAGGGACATCAACGAAAAACTGTTTTTT
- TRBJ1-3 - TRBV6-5 CASSYSKDSLVIYF TGTGCCAGCAGTTACTCGAAGGACAGCCTCGTAATATATTTT
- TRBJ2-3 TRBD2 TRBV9 CASSVTGGGGTDTQYF TGTGCCAGCAGCGTGACTGGCGGGGGGGGCACAGATACGCAGTATTTT
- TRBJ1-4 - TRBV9 CASSVGPGTTNEKLFF TGTGCCAGCAGCGTAGGGCCCGGGACAACTAATGAAAAACTGTTTTTT
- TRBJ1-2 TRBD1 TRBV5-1 CASSLGTGDYGYTF TGCGCCAGCAGCCTCGGGACAGGGGACTATGGCTACACCTTC
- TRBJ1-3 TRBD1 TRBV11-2 CASSPRDSTIYF TGTGCCAGCAGCCCCCGGGACAGCACCATATATTTT
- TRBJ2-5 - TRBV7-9 CASSQNPTQETQYF TGTGCCAGCAGCCAGAACCCGACACAAGAGACCCAGTACTTC
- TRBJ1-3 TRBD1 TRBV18 CASSPGQGRNTIYF TGTGCCAGCTCGCCGGGACAGGGACGAAACACCATATATTTT
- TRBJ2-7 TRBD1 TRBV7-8 CASSWGQPSEQYF TGTGCCAGCAGCTGGGGACAGCCTAGCGAGCAGTACTTC
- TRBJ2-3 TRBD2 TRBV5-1 CASRRSQTSGIGPTDTQYF TGCGCCAGCCGTAGATCTCAGACTAGCGGGATAGGTCCCACAGATACGCAGTATTTT
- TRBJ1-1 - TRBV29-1 CSVIQGNTEAFF TGCAGCGTCATACAGGGGAACACTGAAGCTTTCTTT
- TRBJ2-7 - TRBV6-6 CASSDRYEQYF TGTGCCAGCAGCGACAGATACGAGCAGTACTTC
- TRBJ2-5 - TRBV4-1 CASSQGSETQYF TGCGCCAGCAGCCAAGGTAGCGAGACCCAGTACTTC
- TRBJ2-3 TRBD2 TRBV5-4 CASSGPSGREADTQYF TGTGCCAGCAGCGGACCTAGCGGGAGAGAGGCAGATACGCAGTATTTT